This TCR beta chain was sequenced during a study of OX40 agonist ivuxolimab in advanced cancers. Across the whole study: Patients were dosed intravenously with ivuxolimab at 0.01 to 10 mg/kg every 2 weeks. With a range of 23 to 79, age averaged approximately 54 years, and 75% to 90% were male. People who had prior anti-PD-1, anti-PD-L1 or anti-CTLA-4 therapy could take part, and around 43% had some.

Some clones are missing from TCRdb's copy, which holds only in-frame ones; the method was immunoSEQ multiplex PCR. The table shows roughly 70,000 clones, with roughly 85% occurring only once. Notes on the study in general: Doses of 0.1 to 3.0 mg/kg were accompanied by clonal expansion of CD4+ and CD8+ blood T cells by week 6.

This clone was counted a few times. Its antigen is currently unknown. V dropped 3 bases and J dropped 9 bases, with 15 bases sitting between them. The CDR3 runs to 14 residues. Germline V CDR1 and CDR2: KGHSH, LQKENI. The sample in question was CD4+ or CD8+ T cells sorted from blood, obtained in a trial of the OX40 agonist ivuxolimab. This TCR was sampled from an adult with an advanced solid tumor such as melanoma, head and neck, liver or kidney cancer. The chain carries TRBV18 and TRBJ1-5, with D perhaps TRBD1 (5 bases). The CDR3 DNA reads as TGTGCCAGCTCACCTGGGACCGGCCAGGGGCCCCAGCATTTT. Translated: CASSPGTGQGPQHF.